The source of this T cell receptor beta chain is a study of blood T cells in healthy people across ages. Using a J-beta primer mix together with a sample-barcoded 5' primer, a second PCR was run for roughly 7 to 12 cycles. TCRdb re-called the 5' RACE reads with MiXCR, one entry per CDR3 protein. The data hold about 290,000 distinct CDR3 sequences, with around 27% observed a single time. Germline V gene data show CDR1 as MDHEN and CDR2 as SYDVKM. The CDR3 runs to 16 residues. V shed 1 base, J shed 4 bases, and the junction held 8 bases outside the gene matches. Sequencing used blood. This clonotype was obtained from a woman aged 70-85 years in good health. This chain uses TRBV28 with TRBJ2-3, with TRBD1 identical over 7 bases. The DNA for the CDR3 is TGTGCCAGCAGTTTATCTTCAGGGGGTGAGGCAGATACGCAGTATTTT. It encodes CASSLSSGGEADTQYF.